Below, 15 T cell receptor beta chains from the same sample are listed, as sequenced in a study of identical twins. TCRdb itself ran the 5' RACE reads through MiXCR, one entry per CDR3 protein. The sample has approximately 410,000 distinct CDR3 sequences, 18% seen once. The sequenced material came from naive T cells sorted from blood. The source is a man aged 45-60 years in good health.

V usage is TRBV7-8 and J usage is TRBJ2-2; TRBD2 might be the D (7 bases). V was trimmed by 4 bases and J by 4 bases, leaving 13 bases between them. Germline V gives CDR1 SGHVS, CDR2 FQNEAQ. The CDR3 is 15 amino acids. CDR3 residues: CASSYGGPVTGELFF. In DNA form, the CDR3 reads TGTGCCAGCAGCTACGGGGGGCCGGTCACCGGGGAGCTGTTTTTT.

Only a few counts were recorded for this clonotype. The genes are TRBV6-5 and TRBJ1-2; D is uncertain. This CDR3 comprises 13 residues. Trimming took off 4 bases at V and 6 bases at J, with 12 bases between the two ends. CDR1 is MNHEY and CDR2 is SVGAGI in the germline V gene. The CDR3 loop reads CASSFSTANGYTF. DNA for the CDR3: TGTGCCAGCAGTTTCAGTACGGCTAATGGCTACACCTTC.

The chain's CDR3 is CASSFTSGEGDTQYF. In nucleotides, the CDR3 is TGTGCCAGCAGCTTCACTAGCGGGGAGGGAGATACGCAGTATTTT. The rearrangement joins TRBV7-9 to TRBJ2-3; 10 nucleotides agree with TRBD2. Germline CDR1 reads SEHNR; CDR2 reads FQNEAQ (reference sequence). The CDR3 runs to 15 residues. Trimming at V came to 3 bases and at J to 5 bases, leaving 5 bases not matched to a gene. Together with reference TRBV7-9 and TRBJ2-3, the CDR3 gives the full variable domain: DTGVSQNPRHKITKRGQNVTFRCDPISEHNRLYWYRQTLGQGPEFLTYFQNEAQLEKSRLLSDRFSAERPKGSFSTLEIQRTEQGDSAMYLCASSFTSGEGDTQYFGPGTRLTVL.

The rearrangement joins TRBV6-6 to TRBJ1-4, with no clear D. V lost 0 bases and J 8 bases, leaving 4 bases between the germline ends. CDR1 MNHNY and CDR2 SVGAGI come from the germline V gene (reference sequence). The CDR3 runs 12 residues. The chain's CDR3 is CASSYSREKLFF. In DNA form, the CDR3 reads TGTGCCAGCAGTTACTCGAGGGAAAAACTGTTTTTT.

The J gene is TRBJ2-7, the V gene TRBV3-1; D remains ambiguous. V was clipped by 1 base and J by 6 bases, with 10 bases between them. The CDR3 is 13 amino acids. CDR1 is LGHDT, CDR2 YNNKEL, per germline (reference sequence). The CDR3 reads CASSQGLTLEQYF. The CDR3 DNA is TGTGCCAGCAGCCAAGGGCTTACTCTCGAGCAGTACTTC.

The chain employs TRBV19 and TRBJ2-3; tentatively, D is TRBD2 (6 bases). Between the trimmed V and J ends, which lost 7 bases and 6 bases, there was a span of 17 bases. The germline V gene encodes CDR1 LNHDA and CDR2 SQIVND (reference sequence). CDR3 length: 14 amino acids. The CDR3, as DNA: TGTGCCAGTACCCCGACTAGTCGGATGGATACGCAGTATTTT. Its protein product is CASTPTSRMDTQYF. Drawing the rest from reference TRBV19 and TRBJ2-3, the complete variable domain is DGGITQSPKYLFRKEGQNVTLSCEQNLNHDAMYWYRQDPGQGLRLIYYSQIVNDFQKGDIAEGYSVSREKKESFPLTVTSAQKNPTAFYLCASTPTSRMDTQYFGPGTRLTVL.

This clonotype was detected only a few times. This chain joins TRBV3-1 and TRBJ2-7; D may be TRBD2 (6 bases). V gave up 0 bases and J gave up 0 bases, with 12 bases separating them. The CDR3 covers 16 residues. Germline V gene data show CDR1 as LGHDT and CDR2 as YNNKEL (reference sequence). Written as DNA, the CDR3 is TGTGCCAGCAGCCAAGAAAGGGGAGGTGGCTCCTACGAGCAGTACTTC. Amino acids: CASSQERGGGSYEQYF.

This clonotype was counted between two and nine times. V gene TRBV2 combines with J gene TRBJ2-3; TRBD2 matches at 7 bases. In germline, CDR1 is SNHLY, CDR2 FYNNEI. The CDR3 runs to 16 residues. V dropped 8 bases and J dropped 1; count of bases not matched to a gene: 12. CDR3 DNA sequence: TGTGCCAGCCGAGGGAAAGCGGGACTCCGCACAGATACGCAGTATTTT. Encoded protein: CASRGKAGLRTDTQYF.

This clonotype was detected a few times. The junction differs from germline at one of its ends, possibly a read error. The chain is built from TRBV29-1 and TRBJ2-3, with unresolved D. The CDR3 totals 13 residues. Germline CDR1 and CDR2: SQVTM and ANQGSEA. This CDR3 is CSVTELPEDRQYF. DNA of the CDR3: TGCAGCGTGACCGAGCTCCCCGAGGATAGGCAGTATTTT.

There are a few counts of this clonotype. The V and J genes are TRBV10-3 and TRBJ2-2, with TRBD2 identical over 10 bases. The CDR3 runs 14 residues. V gave up 7 bases and J gave up 7 bases; unmatched junction bases: 6. Looked up from germline, CDR1 is ENHRY and CDR2 is SYGVKD. CDR3 in DNA: TGTGCCATCAAGAGCGGGAGGGCCGGCGGGGAGCTGTTTTTT. Translation: CAIKSGRAGGELFF.

This clonotype was detected many times. The rearrangement links TRBV19 to TRBJ2-1; TRBD2 agrees at 8 bases. The J segment lost 5 bases and the V segment lost 4 bases, leaving 10 bases of the junction unmatched. Germline CDR1 and CDR2: LNHDA and SQIVND (reference sequence). The CDR3 totals 16 residues. As DNA, the CDR3 is TGTGCCAGTAGTACTTCCGTAGCGGGGCGGAACAATGAGCAGTTCTTC. Translating it yields CASSTSVAGRNNEQFF.

This clonotype was counted a few times. The chain is built from TRBV20-1 and TRBJ2-5; 7 bases are a match to TRBD1. After removal of 5 bases from V and 0 bases from J, the junction contained 6 bases not matched to a gene. CDR3 length: 14 amino acids. The germline gives CDR1 DFQATT, CDR2 SNEGSKA (reference sequence). The CDR3, as DNA: TGCAGTGCTGACGTCAGGGGGTACCAAGAGACCCAGTACTTC. Amino acid sequence: CSADVRGYQETQYF.

This clonotype was seen ten or more times. The chain is built from TRBV20-1 and TRBJ2-1, with D possibly TRBD1 on 5 matching bases. The CDR3 is made up of 14 amino acids. Germline V CDR1 and CDR2: DFQATT, SNEGSKA (reference sequence). V gave up 5 bases and J gave up 0 bases, with 11 bases separating them. The chain's CDR3 is CSAPDIRSYNEQFF. The DNA for the CDR3 is TGCAGTGCTCCGGACATTCGCTCCTACAATGAGCAGTTCTTC.

The chain combines TRBV5-4 with TRBJ2-1; either TRBD1 or TRBD2 may fit D (5 bases each). Trimming cost V 3 bases and J 6 bases, with 22 bases left between them. The germline V gene encodes CDR1 SGHNT and CDR2 YYREEE (reference sequence). This CDR3 is built from 17 residues. The CDR3 coding sequence is TGTGCCAGCAGCTCCCGACTTTGGACGGGGCTCCCCAATGAGCAGTTCTTC. Its translation is CASSSRLWTGLPNEQFF.

V is TRBV14 and J is TRBJ2-1; D ambiguous. CDR1 SGHDN and CDR2 FVKESK come from the germline V gene. Trimming shortened V by 4 bases and J by 8 bases, and 6 bases separated the two germline ends. The CDR3 extends over 11 amino acids. DNA of the CDR3: TGTGCCAGCAGCCGGAGTTATGAGCAGTTCTTC. Amino acid sequence: CASSRSYEQFF.